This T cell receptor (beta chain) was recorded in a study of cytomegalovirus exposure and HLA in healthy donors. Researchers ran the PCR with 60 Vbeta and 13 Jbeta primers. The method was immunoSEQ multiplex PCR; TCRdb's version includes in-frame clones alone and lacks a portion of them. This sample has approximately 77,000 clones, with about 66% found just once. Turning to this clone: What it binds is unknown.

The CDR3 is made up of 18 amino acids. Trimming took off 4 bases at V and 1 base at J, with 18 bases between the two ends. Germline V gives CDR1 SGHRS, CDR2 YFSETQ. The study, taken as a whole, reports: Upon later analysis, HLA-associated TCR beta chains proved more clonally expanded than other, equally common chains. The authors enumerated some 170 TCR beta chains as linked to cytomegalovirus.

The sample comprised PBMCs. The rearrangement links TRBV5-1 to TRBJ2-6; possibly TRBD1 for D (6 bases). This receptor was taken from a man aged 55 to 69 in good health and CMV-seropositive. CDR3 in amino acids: CASSTTGNRFSGANVLTF. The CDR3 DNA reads TGCGCCAGCAGCACCACAGGGAACCGATTTTCTGGGGCCAACGTCCTGACTTTC. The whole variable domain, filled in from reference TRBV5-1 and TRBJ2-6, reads KAGVTQTPRYLIKTRGQQVTLSCSPISGHRSVSWYQQTPGQGLQFLFEYFSETQRNKGNFPGRFSGRQFSNSRSEMNVSTLELGDSALYLCASSTTGNRFSGANVLTFGAGSRLTVL.